These 16 T cell receptor beta chains came from one sample sequenced in a study of blood T cells in healthy people across ages. A second 7 to 11 cycle PCR used barcoded and J-beta primers. TCRdb re-called the 5' RACE reads through MiXCR, storing one row per CDR3 protein. In the table there are around 1,900,000 distinct CDR3 sequences, more than 35% of which are singletons. Specimen: blood. The receptors were gathered from a human donor in good health.

The V and J genes are TRBV6-5 and TRBJ2-7; perhaps TRBD1 as D (5 bases). The V and J ends lost 0 bases and 4 bases respectively, with 16 bases between them. Germline V gene lookup returns CDR1 MNHEY and CDR2 SVGAGI. CDR3 length: 16 amino acids. The CDR3 DNA follows: TGTGCCAGCAGTTACTCCCACGGCGAGACAGAGTACGAGCAGTACTTC. Translated, it gives CASSYSHGETEYEQYF.

The chain combines TRBV20-1 with TRBJ2-7; 11 bases are shared with TRBD2. V lost 3 bases to trimming and J lost 5 bases; unmatched junction nucleotides: 12. CDR1 and CDR2 (germline): DFQATT, SNEGSKA (reference sequence). The CDR3 sequence is 16 residues long. The CDR3 loop reads CSASSSGGFSRNEQYF. In nucleotides, the CDR3 is TGCAGTGCTAGTTCTAGCGGGGGGTTCTCTAGGAACGAGCAGTACTTC.

This clonotype showed up just once. The chain employs TRBV15 and TRBJ1-1; maybe TRBD1 (5 bases). The CDR3 is 15 residues long. The germline CDR1 and CDR2 sequences are LNHNV and YYDKDF (reference sequence). The V end lost 0 bases, the J end lost 3 bases, and 11 bases lay between the germline ends. CDR3 in DNA: TGTGCCACCAGCAGAGATCGGGGGTTGCACACTGAAGCTTTCTTT. Translating it yields CATSRDRGLHTEAFF.

On this clonotype: Mismatch with germline at one junction end may stem from a read error. The CDR3 bases are TGTGCCAGCGCTGGGGGACAGGCCAAGAACATTCAGTACTTC. It encodes CASAGGQAKNIQYF. J is TRBJ2-4 and V is TRBV6-2 or TRBV6-3; 8 nucleotides agree with TRBD1. CDR3 length equals 14 residues. CDR1 is MNHEY and CDR2 is SVGEGT in the germline V gene.

The sample holds many counts of this clonotype. The J gene is TRBJ1-2, the V gene TRBV20-1, with 7 bases aligning to TRBD1. The J segment lost 6 bases and the V segment lost 8 bases, leaving 15 bases of the junction unmatched. The CDR3 runs to 14 residues. CDR1 DFQATT and CDR2 SNEGSKA come from the germline V gene (reference sequence). The CDR3 DNA reads as TGCAGTCCTCGCCGGGGGTCAGGGGGTGATGGCTACACCTTC. It is translated as CSPRRGSGGDGYTF.

This chain connects TRBV27 to TRBJ1-4, with a weak D call TRBD1 (6 bases). Germline values: CDR1 MNHEY, CDR2 SMNVEV (reference sequence). The CDR3 is 13 residues long. The V gene lost 5 bases and the J gene lost 10 bases, with 14 bases spanning the gap. CDR3 protein: CASSPGTLGKLFF. The CDR3 DNA is TGTGCCAGCAGTCCCGGGACACTAGGAAAACTGTTTTTT.

The chain is built from TRBV29-1 and TRBJ1-5; D not certain. Deletions cut 6 bases from V and 4 bases from J, with 16 bases between. This CDR3 contains 14 residues. Per the germline V gene, CDR1 is SQVTM and CDR2 is ANQGSEA. The CDR3 region is CSVAASGVNQPQHF. The CDR3 DNA reads TGCAGCGTAGCCGCGTCCGGTGTTAATCAGCCCCAGCATTTT.

The chain has TRBV28 and TRBJ1-1; D is uncertain. V gave up 4 bases and J gave up 2 bases, with 17 bases separating them. This CDR3 has 16 residues. Per germline, CDR1 MDHEN and CDR2 SYDVKM. In nucleotides, the CDR3 is TGTGCCAGCAGTTCCCTTGGGGAGGGTTCAAACACTGAAGCTTTCTTT. This translates into CASSSLGEGSNTEAFF.

The genes are TRBV12-3 or TRBV12-4 and TRBJ2-1; D possibly corresponds to TRBD2 (5 bases). The CDR3 consists of 16 residues. The ends were cut back, 6 bases at V and 1 base at J, with 16 bases in the middle. CDR3: CASRPISGASYNEQFF. CDR3 nucleotide sequence: TGTGCCAGCAGACCAATAAGCGGCGCATCCTACAATGAGCAGTTCTTC.

V and J are TRBV7-9 and TRBJ2-5, with a weak D call TRBD2 (5 bases). Germline V gene sequence: CDR1 SEHNR, CDR2 FQNEAQ (reference sequence). CDR3 length: 12 residues. V was pared by 4 bases and J by 11 bases, with 14 bases between. The CDR3 bases are TGTGCCAGCAGCTCCGGATATTGGGAGCAGTACTTC. This encodes CASSSGYWEQYF.

This rearrangement joins TRBV28 to TRBJ1-5; D is unresolved. Germline CDR1 reads MDHEN; CDR2 reads SYDVKM. The V end was cut by 5 bases, the J end by 1 base, with 9 bases between. The CDR3 contains 14 residues. Here the CDR3 reads CASSADLSNQPQHF. CDR3 bases: TGTGCCAGCAGTGCGGACCTCAGCAATCAGCCCCAGCATTTT. Based on the CDR3 plus reference TRBV28 and TRBJ1-5, the full variable domain is DVKVTQSSRYLVKRTGEKVFLECVQDMDHENMFWYRQDPGLGLRLIYFSYDVKMKEKGDIPEGYSVSREKKERFSLILESASTNQTSMYLCASSADLSNQPQHFGDGTRLSIL.

This rearrangement joins TRBV12-3 or TRBV12-4 to TRBJ1-2; D remains ambiguous. The CDR3 consists of 14 residues. The ends were cut back, 0 bases at V and 7 bases at J, with 12 bases in the middle. CDR3 protein: CASSLAGGRGGYTF. The CDR3, as DNA: TGTGCCAGCAGTTTAGCCGGAGGGCGGGGTGGCTACACCTTC.

This clonotype was seen repeatedly, ten times or more. The V and J genes are TRBV28 and TRBJ1-2; D is undetermined. Trimming cost V 11 bases and J 5 bases, with 12 bases left between them. In germline, CDR1 is MDHEN, CDR2 SYDVKM. The CDR3 extends over 11 amino acids. The DNA of the CDR3 is TGTGCCCTACGGGGAGATTATGGCTACACCTTC. Amino acids: CALRGDYGYTF.

The rearrangement links TRBV20-1 to TRBJ1-2; 8 bases are a match to TRBD1. V trimming: 1 base; J trimming: 5 bases; junction bases outside the gene matches: 6. Germline values: CDR1 DFQATT, CDR2 SNEGSKA (reference sequence). The CDR3 runs 14 residues. This CDR3 is CSARGTGSRYGYTF. CDR3 nucleotides: TGCAGTGCTAGAGGGACAGGGAGTCGATATGGCTACACCTTC.

The table lists this clonotype with a few counts. The chain recombines TRBV15 with TRBJ1-2; D may be TRBD1 (6 bases). The germline V and J ends were trimmed by 0 bases and 4 bases, with 12 bases remaining between them. The CDR3 has 15 amino acids. The germline CDR1 and CDR2 sequences are LNHNV and YYDKDF (reference sequence). CDR3 DNA sequence: TGTGCCACCAGCAGAGATGTGGGGGCAGCCTATGGCTACACCTTC. Translating it yields CATSRDVGAAYGYTF.

This rearrangement joins TRBV6-5 to TRBJ2-7, with 7 bases aligning to TRBD2. Germline CDR1 and CDR2: MNHEY and SVGAGI. V lost 6 bases and J lost 3; bases outside the gene matches: 11. This CDR3 region has 15 residues. The CDR3 coding sequence is TGTGCCAGCAGCGGACCCACGGGGGACTACTACGAGCAGTACTTC. It encodes CASSGPTGDYYEQYF.